The present T cell receptor beta chain was sequenced within a study of immune evolution from preneoplasia to lung adenocarcinoma (dated by TCRdb to the early 2020s). The study in broad terms: The study used immune gene expression, TCR sequencing and multiplex immunofluorescence to profile the immune contexture of lung adenocarcinoma precursors and invasive adenocarcinoma. Resected precursor lesions (AAH, AIS, MIA) and invasive adenocarcinomas were compared against paired morphologically normal lung tissue. The immune data were integrated with whole exome sequencing and methylation data obtained from the same cohort of nodules. It was reported in the study that 95 to 120 samples were used for TCR sequencing. In total, the cohort included approximately 53 patients with pulmonary nodules, all of whom underwent surgical resection. Sample size was determined by specimen availability and not by a prior power calculation. POLYSOLVER was used to infer class I HLA alleles from exome data, and LOHHLA was used to detect allele-specific HLA loss. A total of about 51 patients contributed TCR sequencing data.

The research as a whole found: The highest top T cell clone frequencies were observed in normal lung, and a progressive decrease in top T cell clone frequencies appeared to occur from AAH through AIS, MIA and invasive adenocarcinoma. The findings rested on association rather than direct causation, and larger cohorts with long-term follow-up and longitudinal biopsies were considered necessary. Clonality was highest in normal lung, while later-stage lesions appeared to have lower clonality but higher T cell density and diversity. All patients were from Japan and China, so applicability to Western populations was uncertain.

A word on this clone: Its antigen target is currently unknown. No much larger clone is present one base from it, and per-base qualities are unavailable.

TCR beta CDR3 regions were sequenced from DNA using the immunoSEQ hsTCRbeta Kit. From the authors' description of their analysis: TCR sequencing data were analysed with the ImmunoSEQ Analyzer. T cell clonality was defined as 1 minus Pielou's evenness, as computed on productive rearrangements. To measure T cell diversity, the inverse Simpson index was applied to productive templates. T cell density was defined as TCR beta template counts normalized to usable DNA, with usable DNA estimated by amplification and sequencing of housekeeping genes. Two-sided Kruskal-Wallis tests were used to compare TCR metrics between histologic stages. Drawn from immuneACCESS, this table holds only the in-frame rearrangements with V and J called that TCRdb kept. Clones are partly lost; checked studies trace under half to an unresolved V gene and leave the rest unexplained. V and J calls plus clone size are reproduced from that table; the DNA served to infer D and trimming. The sample profile shows about 5,000 clones; roughly 76% of them were found once. The ten largest account for roughly 10% of the sample.

For CDR1 and CDR2, the germline V gene lists SGHAT and FQNNGV. V sheds 2 bases and J sheds 3 bases, leaving 17 bases between their ends. The CDR3 starts with the cysteine, ends with the phenylalanine, and has 16 residues. Of all the DNA, just the CDR3 is kept, 48 bases in frame from base 1. Patients underwent resection in Japan or China between about 2013 and 2017. The histologic diagnosis of each case was independently confirmed on H&E slides by two lung cancer pathologists. DNA was isolated from FFPE tissue using the AllPrep DNA/RNA FFPE Kit. This chain is built from TRBV11-2 and TRBJ2-7; the D region possibly corresponds to TRBD1 (6 bases align). Sequencing was carried out using FFPE adjacent normal lung tissue. This sequence originates from an older donor with lung adenocarcinoma. For the CDR3, the sequence is CASSLPSDSKYYEQYF. The DNA is as follows: TGTGCCAGCAGCTTACCCTCGGACAGCAAATACTACGAGCAGTACTTC.